The 2 T cell receptor beta chains reported below all come from one sample, sequenced in a study of blood T cell repertoires in COVID-19. Data came from immunoSEQ multiplex PCR; TCRdb stores just in-frame clones and leaves some out. The table has around 250,000 clones, around 83% seen once. Source material: PBMCs or T cells enriched from blood (not recorded which). Receptors originate from a woman in her forties or fifties who had been exposed to COVID-19.

The chain is built from TRBV5-6 and TRBJ2-3; D uncertain. V was shortened by 2 bases and J by 2 bases, with 6 bases between the two germline ends. CDR1 SGHDT and CDR2 YYEEEE come from the germline V gene. The CDR3 is 13 amino acids. The CDR3 nucleotides are TGTGCCAGCAGCTTATACAACACAGATACGCAGTATTTT. Encoded protein: CASSLYNTDTQYF.

This chain connects TRBV6-1 to TRBJ1-2; tentatively, D is TRBD1 (5 bases). CDR1 MNHNS and CDR2 SASEGT come from the germline V gene. Between the trimmed V and J ends, which lost 0 bases and 4 bases, there was a span of 9 bases. The CDR3 has 14 residues. The CDR3 nucleotides read TGTGCCAGCAGTGAAGCAGGGGCCGGCTATGGCTACACCTTC. Protein product: CASSEAGAGYGYTF.